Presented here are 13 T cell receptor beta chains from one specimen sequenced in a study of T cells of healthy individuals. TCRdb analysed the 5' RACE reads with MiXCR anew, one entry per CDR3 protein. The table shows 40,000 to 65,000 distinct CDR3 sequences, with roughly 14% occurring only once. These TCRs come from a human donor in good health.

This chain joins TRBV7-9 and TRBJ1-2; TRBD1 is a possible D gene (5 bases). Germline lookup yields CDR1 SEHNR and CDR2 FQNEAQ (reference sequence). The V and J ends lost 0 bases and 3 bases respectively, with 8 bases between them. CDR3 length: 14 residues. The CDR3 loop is CASSLAGGDYGYTF. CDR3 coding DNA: TGTGCCAGCAGCTTAGCCGGGGGGGACTATGGCTACACCTTC.

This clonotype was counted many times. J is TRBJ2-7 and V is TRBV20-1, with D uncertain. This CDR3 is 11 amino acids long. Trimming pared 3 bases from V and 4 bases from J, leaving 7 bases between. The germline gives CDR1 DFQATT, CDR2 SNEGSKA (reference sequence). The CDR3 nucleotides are TGCAGTGCTAGCAATGATTACGAGCAGTACTTC. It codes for CSASNDYEQYF.

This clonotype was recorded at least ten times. The CDR3 region has the DNA TGTGCCAGCAGCTTAACGCACAGGGGCCACGAGCAGTACTTC. It codes for CASSLTHRGHEQYF. The rearrangement links TRBV7-3 to TRBJ2-7; 7 nucleotides line up with TRBD1. The CDR3 runs 14 residues. Trimming removed 0 bases from V and 5 bases from J; junction bases left unmatched: 4. The V gene's germline CDR1 is SGHTA and CDR2 FQGTGA.

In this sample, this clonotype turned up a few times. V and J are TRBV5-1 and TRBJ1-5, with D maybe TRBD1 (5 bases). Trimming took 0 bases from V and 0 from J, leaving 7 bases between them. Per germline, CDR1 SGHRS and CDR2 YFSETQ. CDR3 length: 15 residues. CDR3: CASSLGGASNQPQHF. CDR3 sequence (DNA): TGCGCCAGCAGCTTGGGAGGGGCTAGCAATCAGCCCCAGCATTTT.

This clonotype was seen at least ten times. The CDR3 sequence: CSASPGGPYNEQFF. In DNA, the CDR3 is TGCAGTGCTAGTCCGGGAGGACCGTACAATGAGCAGTTCTTC. The chain uses TRBV20-1 and TRBJ2-1, with TRBD2 identical over 7 bases. Trimming at V came to 3 bases and at J to 4 bases, leaving 6 bases not matched to a gene. CDR1 DFQATT and CDR2 SNEGSKA come from the germline V gene (reference sequence). This CDR3 has 14 residues.

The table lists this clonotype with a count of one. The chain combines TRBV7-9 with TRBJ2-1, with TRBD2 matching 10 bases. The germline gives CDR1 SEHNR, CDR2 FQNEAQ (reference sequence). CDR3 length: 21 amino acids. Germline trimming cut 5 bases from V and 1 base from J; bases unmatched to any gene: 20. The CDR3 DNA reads TGTGCCAGCAGCGTAACAGGGGCCCCCTTTAGCGGGAGGTTATCCTACAATGAGCAGTTCTTC. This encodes CASSVTGAPFSGRLSYNEQFF.

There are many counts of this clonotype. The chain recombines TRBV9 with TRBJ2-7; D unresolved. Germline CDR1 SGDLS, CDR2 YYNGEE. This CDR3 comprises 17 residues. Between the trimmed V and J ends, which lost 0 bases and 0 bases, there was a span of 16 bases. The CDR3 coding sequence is TGTGCCAGCAGCGTAGGAAGAGAGGACGGTGGCTCCTACGAGCAGTACTTC. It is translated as CASSVGREDGGSYEQYF.

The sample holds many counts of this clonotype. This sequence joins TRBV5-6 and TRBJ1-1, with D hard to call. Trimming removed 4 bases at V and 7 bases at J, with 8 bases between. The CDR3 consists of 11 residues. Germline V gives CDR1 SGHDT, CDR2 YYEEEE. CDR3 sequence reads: CASSARFEAFF. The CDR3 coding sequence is TGTGCCAGCAGCGCGAGGTTTGAAGCTTTCTTT.

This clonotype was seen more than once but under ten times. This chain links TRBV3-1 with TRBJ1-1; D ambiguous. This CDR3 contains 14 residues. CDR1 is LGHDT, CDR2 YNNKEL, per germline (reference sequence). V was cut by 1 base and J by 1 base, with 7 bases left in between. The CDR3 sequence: CASSQVDGNTEAFF. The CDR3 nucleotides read TGTGCCAGCAGCCAAGTCGACGGGAACACTGAAGCTTTCTTT.

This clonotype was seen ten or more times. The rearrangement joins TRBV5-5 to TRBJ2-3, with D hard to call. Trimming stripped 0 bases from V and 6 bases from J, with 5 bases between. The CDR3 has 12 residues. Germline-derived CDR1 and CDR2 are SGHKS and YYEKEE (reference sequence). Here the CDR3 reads CASSLVLDTQYF. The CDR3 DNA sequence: TGTGCCAGCAGCTTGGTACTGGATACGCAGTATTTT.

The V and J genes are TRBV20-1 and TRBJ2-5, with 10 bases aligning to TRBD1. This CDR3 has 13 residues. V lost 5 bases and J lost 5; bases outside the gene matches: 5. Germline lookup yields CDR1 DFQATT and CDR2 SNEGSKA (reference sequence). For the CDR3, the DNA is TGCAGTGCTGGGGACAGGGGACAGGAGACCCAGTACTTC. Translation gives CSAGDRGQETQYF.

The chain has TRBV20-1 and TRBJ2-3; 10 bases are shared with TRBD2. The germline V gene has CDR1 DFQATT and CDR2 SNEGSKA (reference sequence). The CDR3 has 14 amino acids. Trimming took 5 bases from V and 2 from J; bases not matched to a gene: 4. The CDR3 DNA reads TGCAGTGCTCTACTAGCGGGATTCACAGATACGCAGTATTTT. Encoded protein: CSALLAGFTDTQYF.

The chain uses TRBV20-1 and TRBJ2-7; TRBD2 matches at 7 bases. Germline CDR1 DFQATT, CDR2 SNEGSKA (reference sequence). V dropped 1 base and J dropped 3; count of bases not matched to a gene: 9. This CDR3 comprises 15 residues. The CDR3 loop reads CSARATAGENYEQYF. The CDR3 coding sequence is TGCAGTGCTAGAGCTACGGCGGGGGAGAACTACGAGCAGTACTTC.